This passage covers 17 T cell receptor beta chains from one sample sequenced in a study of human T cells and chemical hapten exposure. One entry per CDR3 protein results from TCRdb running MiXCR on the RACE reads. The sample includes about 65,000 distinct CDR3 sequences, roughly 6.6% of them seen just once. Regarding time point: healthy volunteer bleed at 6 weeks. Unfractionated whole blood yielded the extracted total RNA. The sequenced sample consisted of whole blood. The receptors derive from a female donor in good health. Some clones in this sample may be carry-over from other donors' samples.

This clonotype was detected many times. This chain uses TRBV2 with TRBJ1-1; D remains unclear. CDR1 and CDR2 (germline): SNHLY, FYNNEI. Trimming cost V 6 bases and J 2 bases, with 10 bases left between them. The CDR3 contains 13 residues. This CDR3 is CASRREGNTEAFF. CDR3 coding DNA: TGTGCCAGCAGGAGGGAGGGAAACACTGAAGCTTTCTTT.

Ten or more counts support this clonotype. The rearrangement joins TRBV6-6 to TRBJ2-1, with TRBD2 matching 9 bases. The CDR3 is 14 residues long. The V and J ends lost 6 bases and 7 bases, in that order; junction bases with no gene match: 7. Looked up from germline, CDR1 is MNHNY and CDR2 is SVGAGI (reference sequence). The CDR3 DNA is TGTGCCAGCAGCAAAATGACTAGCGGAAATGAGCAGTTCTTC. Its protein product is CASSKMTSGNEQFF.

The chain couples TRBV27 to TRBJ1-4; D possibly corresponds to TRBD1 (5 bases). This CDR3 contains 14 residues. From germline, CDR1 is MNHEY and CDR2 SMNVEV (reference sequence). V lost 5 bases, J lost 4 bases, and 11 bases lay in between. In DNA form, the CDR3 reads TGTGCCAGCAGTAGACGGGACGGTAATGAAAAACTGTTTTTT. As protein: CASSRRDGNEKLFF.

The V call is TRBV27, the J call TRBJ2-7; 7 bases are shared with TRBD1. There are 15 residues in the CDR3. Germline V CDR1 and CDR2: MNHEY, SMNVEV (reference sequence). V was pared by 6 bases and J by 0 bases, with 8 bases of the junction left unmatched. CDR3 sequence reads: CASRTTGAYSYEQYF. The DNA of the CDR3 is TGTGCCAGCAGGACCACAGGGGCCTACTCCTACGAGCAGTACTTC.

This clonotype has at least ten counts. The chain links TRBV2 to TRBJ2-7; 7 bases fit TRBD2. Looked up from germline, CDR1 is SNHLY and CDR2 is FYNNEI. Losses at the gene ends were 6 bases for V and 4 bases for J; bases not matched to a gene: 3. The CDR3 is 12 residues long. CDR3 amino acids: CASSVLAYEQYF. CDR3 DNA sequence: TGTGCCAGCAGCGTACTAGCGTACGAGCAGTACTTC.

This clonotype was counted at least ten times. CDR3 amino acids: CASSKTRVGDNQPQHF. CDR3 coding DNA: TGTGCCAGTAGTAAGACCAGGGTTGGGGATAATCAGCCCCAGCATTTT. This chain joins TRBV19 and TRBJ1-5, with TRBD1 as a possible D gene (5 bases). Trimming cost V 4 bases and J 4 bases, with 17 bases left between them. CDR3 length: 16 residues. CDR1 LNHDA and CDR2 SQIVND come from the germline V gene (reference sequence). Supplemented by reference TRBV19 and TRBJ1-5, the full variable domain reads DGGITQSPKYLFRKEGQNVTLSCEQNLNHDAMYWYRQDPGQGLRLIYYSQIVNDFQKGDIAEGYSVSREKKESFPLTVTSAQKNPTAFYLCASSKTRVGDNQPQHFGDGTRLSIL.

This clonotype was picked up a small number of times. The gene calls are TRBV20-1 and TRBJ1-1, with no clear D. CDR3 size: 11 residues. Trimming left V 2 bases short and J 1 base short, with 2 bases between. The germline CDR1 and CDR2 sequences are DFQATT and SNEGSKA (reference sequence). This CDR3 reads CSARSNTEAFF. CDR3 nucleotides: TGCAGTGCTAGATCGAACACTGAAGCTTTCTTT.

This clonotype showed up many times. The V call is TRBV6-1, the J call TRBJ1-5, with D possibly TRBD1 on 5 matching bases. Germline V gene lookup returns CDR1 MNHNS and CDR2 SASEGT. The ends were cut back, 2 bases at V and 3 bases at J, with 14 bases in the middle. The CDR3 runs to 16 residues. CDR3 nucleotide sequence: TGTGCCAGCAGTGAAATGGGGCGCGCCTCCAATCAGCCCCAGCATTTT. Encoded protein: CASSEMGRASNQPQHF.

This clonotype was counted at least ten times. The chain is built from TRBV9 and TRBJ2-3; possible D gene TRBD2, 6 bases. The germline V gene encodes CDR1 SGDLS and CDR2 YYNGEE. Trimming removed 0 bases at V and 3 bases at J, with 11 bases between. CDR3 length equals 15 residues. The CDR3 protein is CASSVEIRGTDTQYF. The CDR3 DNA sequence: TGTGCCAGCAGCGTAGAAATTCGGGGGACAGATACGCAGTATTTT.

This clonotype has a handful of counts. The chain carries TRBV11-2 and TRBJ1-2, with D unclear. The CDR3 runs 15 residues. Germline V gene data show CDR1 as SGHAT and CDR2 as FQNNGV. Between the trimmed V and J ends, which lost 2 bases and 8 bases, there was a span of 18 bases. Written as DNA, the CDR3 is TGTGCCAGCAGCTTATTTCTGGGCGCGCCTACGGGCTACACCTTC. Translating it yields CASSLFLGAPTGYTF.

This clonotype has just a few counts. The chain joins TRBV2 to TRBJ2-3; the match to TRBD2 covers 11 bases. Trimming removed 6 bases from V and 4 bases from J; junction bases left unmatched: 6. Per germline, CDR1 SNHLY and CDR2 FYNNEI. CDR3 length: 15 residues. CDR3 amino acids: CASRITSGSADTQYF. The DNA for the CDR3 is TGTGCCAGCAGGATAACTAGCGGGAGTGCAGATACGCAGTATTTT.

The table lists this clonotype with a few counts. V usage is TRBV5-1 and J usage is TRBJ2-3, with D perhaps TRBD1 (5 bases). Germline V gene sequence: CDR1 SGHRS, CDR2 YFSETQ. This CDR3 is 15 amino acids long. Trimming took off 5 bases at V and 0 bases at J, with 13 bases between the two ends. DNA for the CDR3: TGCGCCAGCAGTTTCGACAGTACTAGCACAGATACGCAGTATTTT. The encoded protein is CASSFDSTSTDTQYF.

This clonotype occurred many times. The chain recombines TRBV6-2 or TRBV6-3 with TRBJ1-4; TRBD1 might be the D (5 bases). The CDR3 loop spans 17 amino acids. V dropped 6 bases and J dropped 0 bases, with 17 bases sitting between them. The germline V gene encodes CDR1 MNHEY and CDR2 SVGEGT. The DNA for the CDR3 is TGTGCCAGCAGCCCCCAGGGAGGATCGACAACTAATGAAAAACTGTTTTTT. It translates to CASSPQGGSTTNEKLFF.

The table lists this clonotype with a few counts. This sequence joins TRBV18 and TRBJ2-5; D is uncertain. Between the trimmed V and J ends, which lost 0 bases and 3 bases, there was a span of 8 bases. CDR3 size: 14 residues. Germline V gene data show CDR1 as KGHSH and CDR2 as LQKENI. The CDR3 sequence: CASSPPVGKETQYF. The CDR3 nucleotides are TGTGCCAGCTCACCACCGGTAGGGAAAGAGACCCAGTACTTC.

This clonotype was detected only once. A much larger clone sits a single nucleotide away, making a read error possible. The conserved phenylalanine or tryptophan is not found at the CDR3 terminus, so this likely reflects a read error. The chain carries TRBV30 and TRBJ1-1, with TRBD1 as a possible D gene (5 bases). Trimming pared 3 bases from V and 1 base from J, leaving 9 bases between. CDR3 length: 13 residues. Germline CDR1 is GTSNPN and CDR2 is SVGIG (reference sequence). CDR3 bases: TGTGCCTGGAGCCTGGGACCGAACACTGAAGCTTTCCTT. Its translation is CAWSLGPNTEAFL.

The genes are TRBV6-6 and TRBJ1-2; D ambiguous. This CDR3 spans 12 amino acids. Germline CDR1 reads MNHNY; CDR2 reads SVGAGI (reference sequence). The ends were cut back, 8 bases at V and 0 bases at J, with 7 bases in the middle. In nucleotides, the CDR3 is TGTGCCAGCTTCCATTCTAACTATGGCTACACCTTC. Amino acid sequence: CASFHSNYGYTF.

At least ten counts were recorded for this clonotype. The J gene is TRBJ1-5, the V gene TRBV25-1, with 9 bases identical to TRBD1. J was trimmed by 3 bases and V by 8 bases; bases with no gene match: 8. CDR1 is MGHDK, CDR2 SYGVNS, per germline. This CDR3 contains 15 residues. In DNA form, the CDR3 reads TGTGCCAGCGGGGGGACAGGGAATAACAATCAGCCCCAGCATTTT. Its translation is CASGGTGNNNQPQHF.